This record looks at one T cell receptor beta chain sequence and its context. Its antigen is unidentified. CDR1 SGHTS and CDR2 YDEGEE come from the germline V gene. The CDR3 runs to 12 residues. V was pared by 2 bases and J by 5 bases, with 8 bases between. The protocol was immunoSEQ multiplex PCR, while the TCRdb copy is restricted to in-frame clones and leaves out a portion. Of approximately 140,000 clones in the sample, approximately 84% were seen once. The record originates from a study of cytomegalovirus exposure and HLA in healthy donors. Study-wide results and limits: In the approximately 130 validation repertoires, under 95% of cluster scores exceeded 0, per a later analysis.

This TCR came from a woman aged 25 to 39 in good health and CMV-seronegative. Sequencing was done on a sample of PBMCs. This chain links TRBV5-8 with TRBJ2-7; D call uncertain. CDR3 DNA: TGTGCCAGCAGCTTTCGTTTCCACGAGCAGTACTTC. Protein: CASSFRFHEQYF.